These 32 T cell receptor beta chains were sequenced from one sample in a study of T cell responses to AZD1222 COVID-19 vaccine. Clones were sequenced by immunoSEQ multiplex PCR, and TCRdb holds only the in-frame ones, with some missing. This sample has 180,000 or so clones, with 90% to 95% found just once. The material was peripheral blood, obtained on day 0 of AZD1222 vaccination. The receptor set was obtained from an adult in good health.

This chain uses TRBV7-9 with TRBJ2-2, with 9 bases lining up with TRBD2. CDR3 length: 17 residues. Germline values: CDR1 SEHNR, CDR2 FQNEAQ (reference sequence). The J segment lost 4 bases and the V segment lost 5 bases, leaving 11 bases of the junction unmatched. The CDR3 region is CASSLGGAGGPTGELFF. CDR3 nucleotide sequence: TGTGCCAGCAGCCTGGGGGGAGCGGGAGGCCCCACCGGGGAGCTGTTTTTT.

V and J are TRBV5-8 and TRBJ2-7; 11 bases agree with TRBD2. V gave up 2 bases and J gave up 3 bases; unmatched junction bases: 1. The CDR3 has 14 amino acids. CDR1 SGHTS and CDR2 YDEGEE come from the germline V gene. DNA of the CDR3: TGTGCCAGCAGCTTTCTAGCGGGAGGCTACGAGCAGTACTTC. It is translated as CASSFLAGGYEQYF.

The chain couples TRBV5-4 to TRBJ2-7; TRBD1 aligns across 7 bases. Germline loops: CDR1 SGHNT, CDR2 YYREEE (reference sequence). CDR3 size: 15 residues. V shed 2 bases and J 2 bases; nucleotides not matched to a gene: 7. This chain's CDR3 is CASSFFRDRAYEQYF. CDR3 in DNA: TGTGCCAGCAGCTTCTTCCGGGACAGAGCCTACGAGCAGTACTTC.

This clone was seen a few times. The chain carries TRBV5-1 and TRBJ1-6, with 7 bases lining up with TRBD1. CDR1 and CDR2 (germline): SGHRS, YFSETQ. The V gene end was trimmed by 0 bases and the J gene end by 7 bases; junction bases not matched to a gene: 7. The CDR3 extends over 16 amino acids. CDR3 sequence: CASSLDRQGANSPLHF. In DNA, the CDR3 is TGCGCCAGCAGCTTGGATCGACAGGGAGCAAATTCACCCCTCCACTTT.

This chain links TRBV9 with TRBJ2-1; 10 nucleotides agree with TRBD2. Trimming took 0 bases from V and 0 from J; bases not matched to a gene: 9. CDR1 SGDLS and CDR2 YYNGEE come from the germline V gene. This CDR3 has 19 amino acids. CDR3 sequence (DNA): TGTGCCAGCAGCGTAGATCCTAGCGGGAGTGTAGGCTCCTACAATGAGCAGTTCTTC. This sequence encodes CASSVDPSGSVGSYNEQFF.

The chain uses TRBV27 and TRBJ2-3; D is perhaps TRBD1 or TRBD2 (5 bases each). CDR1 MNHEY and CDR2 SMNVEV come from the germline V gene (reference sequence). V dropped 10 bases and J dropped 0 bases, with 29 bases sitting between them. The CDR3 runs to 19 residues. For the CDR3, the DNA is TGTGCCAACAAATGGGGCCGGGAACAGACCATTCCTAGCACAGATACGCAGTATTTT. It yields the protein CANKWGREQTIPSTDTQYF.

The genes are TRBV30 and TRBJ2-7; 10 nucleotides align to TRBD2. Losses at the gene ends were 5 bases for V and 1 base for J; bases not matched to a gene: 5. CDR1 is GTSNPN and CDR2 is SVGIG in the germline V gene (reference sequence). CDR3 length equals 14 residues. As DNA, the CDR3 is TGTGCCTGGGCTAGCGGGAGAGGGTCCTACGAGCAGTACTTC. It specifies CAWASGRGSYEQYF.

Only one count was recorded for this clone. This rearrangement joins TRBV5-4 to TRBJ2-3; no reliable D call. V lost 2 bases and J 2 bases, leaving 3 bases between the germline ends. This CDR3 contains 12 residues. The germline CDR1 and CDR2 sequences are SGHNT and YYREEE (reference sequence). The CDR3: CASSLATDTQYF. CDR3 nucleotide sequence: TGTGCCAGCAGCTTAGCCACAGATACGCAGTATTTT.

This clone was seen only once. V usage is TRBV5-6 and J usage is TRBJ2-2, with D tentatively TRBD2 (6 bases). The germline CDR1 and CDR2 sequences are SGHDT and YYEEEE. V lost 4 bases to trimming and J lost 5 bases, with 12 bases between them. This CDR3 comprises 14 residues. The CDR3 loop reads CASSPPRETGELFF. The CDR3, as DNA: TGTGCCAGCAGCCCCCCTCGGGAGACCGGGGAGCTGTTTTTT.

The rearrangement joins TRBV30 to TRBJ2-3; a possible D gene is TRBD2 (5 bases). There are 11 residues in the CDR3. The ends were cut back, 4 bases at V and 4 bases at J, with 6 bases in the middle. Germline CDR1 reads GTSNPN; CDR2 reads SVGIG (reference sequence). The CDR3 loop reads CAWTGSDTQYF. CDR3 nucleotides: TGTGCCTGGACGGGGTCAGATACGCAGTATTTT.

For the CDR3, the DNA is TGTGCCAGCGCCGAGGGCGCCGAGCAGTACTTC. Its translation is CASAEGAEQYF. The chain links TRBV5-6 to TRBJ2-7; weak D call: TRBD2 (5 bases). Germline V gene data show CDR1 as SGHDT and CDR2 as YYEEEE. V was shortened by 7 bases and J by 6 bases, with 11 bases between the two germline ends. This CDR3 spans 11 amino acids. Based on the CDR3 plus reference TRBV5-6 and TRBJ2-7, the full variable domain is DAGVTQSPTHLIKTRGQQVTLRCSPKSGHDTVSWYQQALGQGPQFIFQYYEEEERQRGNFPDRFSGHQFPNYSSELNVNALLLGDSALYLCASAEGAEQYFGPGTRLTVT.

The CDR3 reads CATSRDPSVQETQYF. CDR3 sequence (DNA): TGTGCCACCAGCAGAGATCCTAGCGTTCAAGAGACCCAGTACTTC. The chain links TRBV15 to TRBJ2-5; possible D gene TRBD2, 6 bases. Germline CDR1 is LNHNV and CDR2 is YYDKDF (reference sequence). The CDR3 is 15 residues long. V lost 0 bases, J lost 2 bases, and 10 bases lay in between.

The rearrangement uses TRBV21-1 and TRBJ1-1; the table's D call TRBD1 went unverified against the DNA. TRBV21-1 is marked as a pseudogene. The CDR3 is 18 amino acids. The CDR3 reads CASSNCRTRTGENTEAFF. The CDR3 DNA is TGTGCCAGCAGCAACTGCCGGACCAGGACAGGGGAGAACACTGAAGCTTTCTTT.

V gene TRBV19 combines with J gene TRBJ1-3; a possible D gene is TRBD1 (5 bases). The CDR3 covers 14 residues. V gave up 4 bases and J gave up 0 bases, with 7 bases separating them. CDR1 LNHDA and CDR2 SQIVND come from the germline V gene (reference sequence). In nucleotides, the CDR3 is TGTGCCAGTAGTACGGACACCTCTGGAAACACCATATATTTT. Translated: CASSTDTSGNTIYF.

The rearrangement links TRBV2 to TRBJ2-1, with 9 bases matching TRBD2. This CDR3 is built from 15 residues. Germline values: CDR1 SNHLY, CDR2 FYNNEI. After removal of 5 bases from V and 4 bases from J, the junction contained 6 bases not matched to a gene. CDR3 DNA sequence: TGTGCCAGCAGTAGACTAGCGGAAACTTACAATGAGCAGTTCTTC. This gives the protein CASSRLAETYNEQFF.

The V gene is TRBV19, the J gene TRBJ1-5; D is possibly TRBD1 (6 bases). V was shortened by 6 bases and J by 6 bases, with 21 bases between the two germline ends. Germline-derived CDR1 and CDR2 are LNHDA and SQIVND (reference sequence). The CDR3 extends over 16 amino acids. CDR3 in amino acids: CASSSGAVRGTQPQHF. CDR3 DNA: TGTGCCAGTAGCTCAGGGGCGGTCAGGGGCACTCAGCCCCAGCATTTT.

J is TRBJ1-1 and V is TRBV5-1; possibly TRBD1 for D (5 bases). The CDR3 has 16 amino acids. Per germline, CDR1 SGHRS and CDR2 YFSETQ. V gave up 2 bases and J gave up 0 bases, with 14 bases separating them. The CDR3 bases are TGCGCCAGCAGCTTAACGGGGCCCCATTTGAACACTGAAGCTTTCTTT. Translated, it gives CASSLTGPHLNTEAFF.

This sequence joins TRBV12-2 and TRBJ1-1. TRBV12-2 is an annotated pseudogene. This CDR3 region has 17 residues. CDR3 sequence: CASRLVGGGWVNTEAFF. CDR3 nucleotides: TGTGCAAGTCGCTTAGTAGGAGGAGGGTGGGTTAACACTGAAGCTTTCTTT.

This clone was counted a few times. J is TRBJ1-1 and V is TRBV20-1; weak D call: TRBD1 (6 bases). Trimming removed 4 bases at V and 4 bases at J, with 7 bases between. CDR1 DFQATT and CDR2 SNEGSKA come from the germline V gene (reference sequence). This CDR3 has 11 amino acids. CDR3 in amino acids: CSATGATEAFF. The DNA of the CDR3 is TGCAGTGCTACAGGGGCCACTGAAGCTTTCTTT.

This chain uses TRBV7-9 with TRBJ2-7, with TRBD2 matching 10 bases. The CDR3 length is 17 residues. Germline V gene data show CDR1 as SEHNR and CDR2 as FQNEAQ (reference sequence). V lost 4 bases to trimming and J lost 0 bases; unmatched junction nucleotides: 9. The chain's CDR3 is CASSSPSGTSDSYEQYF. The CDR3 DNA follows: TGTGCCAGCAGCTCCCCTTCCGGGACTAGCGACTCCTACGAGCAGTACTTC.

The rearrangement links TRBV19 to TRBJ2-2; TRBD1 might be the D (6 bases). The CDR3 length is 15 residues. V gave up 3 bases and J gave up 6 bases, with 14 bases separating them. The V gene's germline CDR1 is LNHDA and CDR2 SQIVND (reference sequence). The CDR3: CASSILNRVPGELFF. The CDR3 DNA follows: TGTGCCAGTAGTATCCTCAACAGGGTTCCCGGGGAGCTGTTTTTT.

CDR3 coding DNA: TGTGCCAGTACCCAAGGGGGGGCGCGCTCTGGAAACACCATATATTTT. Amino acids: CASTQGGARSGNTIYF. The rearrangement joins TRBV19 to TRBJ1-3; weak D call: TRBD1 (6 bases). Germline V CDR1 and CDR2: LNHDA, SQIVND (reference sequence). The V and J ends lost 7 bases and 0 bases respectively, with 16 bases between them. The CDR3 has 16 amino acids. The complete variable domain, with remaining parts taken from reference TRBV19 and TRBJ1-3, reads DGGITQSPKYLFRKEGQNVTLSCEQNLNHDAMYWYRQDPGQGLRLIYYSQIVNDFQKGDIAEGYSVSREKKESFPLTVTSAQKNPTAFYLCASTQGGARSGNTIYFGEGSWLTVV.

The rearrangement links TRBV7-8 to TRBJ2-3, with no clear D. CDR3 length: 12 amino acids. The germline gives CDR1 SGHVS, CDR2 FQNEAQ. V lost 3 bases and J 1 base, leaving 2 bases between the germline ends. CDR3 coding DNA: TGTGCCAGCAGCTTCGGCACAGATACGCAGTATTTT. Amino acid sequence: CASSFGTDTQYF. Full variable domain (remainder filled in from reference TRBV7-8 and TRBJ2-3): GAGVSQSPRYKVAKRGQDVALRCDPISGHVSLFWYQQALGQGPEFLTYFQNEAQLDKSGLPSDRFFAERPEGSVSTLKIQRTQQEDSAVYLCASSFGTDTQYFGPGTRLTVL.

The V gene is TRBV6-6, the J gene TRBJ1-5, with a possible D match to TRBD1 (5 bases). V gave up 2 bases and J gave up 2 bases, with 10 bases separating them. CDR3 length: 15 amino acids. Looked up from germline, CDR1 is MNHNY and CDR2 is SVGAGI (reference sequence). This chain's CDR3 is CASSYEGWGNQPQHF. The CDR3 DNA reads as TGTGCCAGCAGTTACGAGGGGTGGGGCAATCAGCCCCAGCATTTT.

J is TRBJ2-5 and V is TRBV19; 8 nucleotides agree with TRBD1. CDR1 is LNHDA and CDR2 is SQIVND in the germline V gene (reference sequence). J gave up 4 bases and V 5 bases, and 12 bases lay outside the gene matches. The CDR3 extends over 16 amino acids. CDR3 coding DNA: TGTGCCAGTAGTTCCCCCCGGACAGGGTCTGGAGAGACCCAGTACTTC. It codes for CASSSPRTGSGETQYF.

V gene TRBV27 combines with J gene TRBJ1-6; D is uncertain. The germline gives CDR1 MNHEY, CDR2 SMNVEV (reference sequence). Between the trimmed V and J ends, which lost 2 bases and 9 bases, there was a span of 14 bases. The CDR3 contains 15 residues. The CDR3 sequence: CASSLNGLASSPLHF. DNA of the CDR3: TGTGCCAGCAGTTTAAATGGCCTCGCGAGTTCACCCCTCCACTTT.

This chain uses TRBV3-1 (or the pseudogene TRBV3-2) with TRBJ1-1, with TRBD1 matching over 7 bases. The CDR3 is made up of 15 amino acids. CDR1 is LGHDT and CDR2 is YNNKEL in the germline V gene (reference sequence). J was trimmed by 0 bases and V by 4 bases; bases with no gene match: 5. The DNA for the CDR3 is TGTGCCAGCAGCCCCACGACAGGGATGAACACTGAAGCTTTCTTT. Translating it yields CASSPTTGMNTEAFF.

This clone was detected only a few times. DNA for the CDR3: TGCAGTGCTAGTCTGGGCGGTAGCAATCAGCCCCAGCATTTT. Protein sequence: CSASLGGSNQPQHF. The rearrangement uses TRBV20-1 and TRBJ1-5; the D is unclear. V was pared by 3 bases and J by 0 bases, with 9 bases between. Per germline, CDR1 DFQATT and CDR2 SNEGSKA (reference sequence). The CDR3 consists of 14 residues.

The chain is built from TRBV6-4 and TRBJ2-2, with D perhaps matching TRBD2 (6 bases). Germline loops: CDR1 MRHNA, CDR2 SNTAGT. V was shortened by 1 base and J by 7 bases, with 10 bases between the two germline ends. The CDR3 is 14 amino acids. This chain's CDR3 is CASSDFPGGGELFF. The CDR3 coding sequence is TGTGCCAGCAGTGACTTTCCCGGGGGCGGGGAGCTGTTTTTT.

The V gene is TRBV20-1, the J gene TRBJ2-3; no clear D gene. With 5 bases removed from V and 4 bases from J, the gap between germline ends came to 4 bases. This CDR3 spans 10 amino acids. The germline CDR1 and CDR2 sequences are DFQATT and SNEGSKA (reference sequence). The CDR3 DNA is TGCAGTGCTGACGCAGATACGCAGTATTTT. Translating it yields CSADADTQYF.

This rearrangement joins TRBV5-6 to TRBJ2-7, with D unclear. Trimming removed 4 bases from V and 3 bases from J, with 5 bases in between. The CDR3 length is 11 residues. Germline V gene sequence: CDR1 SGHDT, CDR2 YYEEEE. The CDR3 region is CASSVSYEQYF. In DNA form, the CDR3 reads TGTGCCAGCAGCGTCAGCTACGAGCAGTACTTC. Drawing the rest from reference TRBV5-6 and TRBJ2-7, the complete variable domain is DAGVTQSPTHLIKTRGQQVTLRCSPKSGHDTVSWYQQALGQGPQFIFQYYEEEERQRGNFPDRFSGHQFPNYSSELNVNALLLGDSALYLCASSVSYEQYFGPGTRLTVT.

The chain uses TRBV5-6 and TRBJ1-5, with a weak D call TRBD1 (5 bases). V was shortened by 1 base and J by 4 bases, with 21 bases between the two germline ends. The CDR3 is 18 residues long. CDR1 and CDR2 (germline): SGHDT, YYEEEE. CDR3 loop: CASSLWGLQTVPNQPQHF. The CDR3 bases are TGTGCCAGCAGCTTGTGGGGACTACAGACCGTACCAAATCAGCCCCAGCATTTT.